This T cell receptor (beta chain) was recovered during a study of regulatory T cells in long-lasting Graves disease. In the study overall: Over 5 years of antithyroid drugs with positive TSH receptor antibodies was taken to mean persistent Graves' disease. Study-wide points: Segments TRBV28, TRBJ1-2 and TRBJ2-5 showed preferential usage in persistent disease.

Details on this clonotype: What it binds is unknown.

In building TCR beta libraries, iRepertoire HTBI primers were used together with Arm-PCR of CDR3 regions. From the multiplex PCR reads, TCRdb called clonotypes with MiXCR, one entry per CDR3 protein. This sample has roughly 400,000 distinct CDR3 sequences, with around 20% found just once. The CDR3 is made up of 14 amino acids. The germline CDR1 and CDR2 sequences are MNHNS and SASEGT. The trim removed 7 bases at V and 7 bases at J, leaving 11 bases unmatched. The time point: persistent/refractory GD, antithyroid drugs over 5 years with positive TRAb. Isolated PBMC RNA provided the starting material for the TCR library. In each case, Graves' disease was diagnosed per American Thyroid Association guidelines.

The source material was peripheral blood mononuclear cells (PBMCs), sampled when the disease was refractory, from a patient treated with antithyroid drugs. The origin of this receptor is a female donor with Graves disease. The chain carries TRBV6-1 and TRBJ2-5; 8 nucleotides line up with TRBD2. This CDR3 is CASTPGLVLGTQYF. The DNA of the CDR3 is TGTGCCAGCACTCCGGGACTAGTTTTAGGGACCCAGTACTTC.